This is a list of T cell receptor beta chains from one sample in a study of blood T cell repertoires in COVID-19. The repertoire was sequenced with immunoSEQ multiplex PCR; TCRdb's copy has only in-frame clones and lacks some. The data show 60,000 to 90,000 clones, roughly 84% seen once. What was sequenced was peripheral blood. Receptor source: a man over 45 with acute or convalescent COVID-19. The CDR3 runs from the conserved cysteine through the conserved F or W. A D gene is named only where the DNA matches it firmly. Expanded clones are given a class, and other clones once, few, many or no size at all.

j_gene: TRBJ2-1; d_gene: -; v_gene: TRBV9; abundance: -; CDR3nt: TGTGCCAGCAGCGTAGGGACACCCTACAATGAGCAGTTCTTC; CDR3aa: CASSVGTPYNEQFF
j_gene: TRBJ1-1; d_gene: -; v_gene: TRBV20-1; abundance: once; CDR3nt: TGCAGTGCTAGTGCGAGGCAGGGCACTGAAGCTTTCTTT; CDR3aa: CSASARQGTEAFF
j_gene: TRBJ2-1; d_gene: -; v_gene: TRBV11-2; abundance: -; CDR3nt: TGTGCCAGCAGACACCCGGGATCGGGCCACAATGAGCAGTTCTTC; CDR3aa: CASRHPGSGHNEQFF
j_gene: TRBJ2-3; d_gene: -; v_gene: TRBV5-8; abundance: -; CDR3nt: TGTGCCAGCAGCTTGGGACTGAGCACAGATACGCAGTATTTT; CDR3aa: CASSLGLSTDTQYF
j_gene: TRBJ1-5; d_gene: -; v_gene: TRBV30; abundance: -; CDR3nt: TGTGCCTGGAGTGTAATCTCACCCTATAGCAATCAGCCCCAGCATTTT; CDR3aa: CAWSVISPYSNQPQHF
j_gene: TRBJ2-4; d_gene: -; v_gene: TRBV2; abundance: few; CDR3nt: TGTGCCAGCAGAGGGGCCGCCAAAAACATTCAGTACTTC; CDR3aa: CASRGAAKNIQYF
j_gene: TRBJ1-1; d_gene: -; v_gene: TRBV24-1; abundance: -; CDR3nt: TGTGCCACCCGGGGCAGGGGGAACACTGAAGCTTTCTTT; CDR3aa: CATRGRGNTEAFF
j_gene: TRBJ2-5; d_gene: TRBD1; v_gene: TRBV3-1/TRBV3-2; abundance: -; CDR3nt: TGTGCCAGCAGCCCCACCGGGACAGGTCAAGAGACCCAGTACTTC; CDR3aa: CASSPTGTGQETQYF
j_gene: TRBJ1-1; d_gene: -; v_gene: TRBV6-5; abundance: -; CDR3nt: TGTGCCAGCAGTTACTCGGTGGTCTCGGAGGGAACTGAAGCTTTCTTT; CDR3aa: CASSYSVVSEGTEAFF
j_gene: TRBJ2-4; d_gene: TRBD2; v_gene: TRBV14; abundance: -; CDR3nt: TGTGCCAGCAGCCGAAAACTAGCGCTAGCCAAAAACATTCAGTACTTC; CDR3aa: CASSRKLALAKNIQYF
j_gene: TRBJ2-1; d_gene: TRBD2; v_gene: TRBV9; abundance: once; CDR3nt: TGTGCCAGCAGCGTTTCCCCAGCGGGAGCGGGCTACAATGAGCAGTTCTTC; CDR3aa: CASSVSPAGAGYNEQFF
j_gene: TRBJ1-5; d_gene: -; v_gene: TRBV30; abundance: -; CDR3nt: TGTGCCTGGAGTGAGGGGTTCGATCAGCCCCAGCATTTT; CDR3aa: CAWSEGFDQPQHF
j_gene: TRBJ1-5; d_gene: TRBD1; v_gene: TRBV30; abundance: -; CDR3nt: TGTGCCTGGAGACCGACAGGGGGCCGGGATCAGCCCCAGCATTTT; CDR3aa: CAWRPTGGRDQPQHF
j_gene: TRBJ1-5; d_gene: -; v_gene: TRBV4-1; abundance: few; CDR3nt: TGCGCCAGCAGCCAACCTCTACGCGGAGGGGCGAGTCAGCCCCAGCATTTT; CDR3aa: CASSQPLRGGASQPQHF
j_gene: TRBJ2-1; d_gene: TRBD2; v_gene: TRBV19; abundance: -; CDR3nt: TGTGCCAGTAGGACTAGCGGGGGGGCGAGGGAGCAGTTCTTC; CDR3aa: CASRTSGGAREQFF
j_gene: TRBJ2-1; d_gene: TRBD2; v_gene: TRBV7-9; abundance: -; CDR3nt: TGTGCCAGCAGCTTGTCCGGGACTACGAATGAGCAGTTCTTC; CDR3aa: CASSLSGTTNEQFF